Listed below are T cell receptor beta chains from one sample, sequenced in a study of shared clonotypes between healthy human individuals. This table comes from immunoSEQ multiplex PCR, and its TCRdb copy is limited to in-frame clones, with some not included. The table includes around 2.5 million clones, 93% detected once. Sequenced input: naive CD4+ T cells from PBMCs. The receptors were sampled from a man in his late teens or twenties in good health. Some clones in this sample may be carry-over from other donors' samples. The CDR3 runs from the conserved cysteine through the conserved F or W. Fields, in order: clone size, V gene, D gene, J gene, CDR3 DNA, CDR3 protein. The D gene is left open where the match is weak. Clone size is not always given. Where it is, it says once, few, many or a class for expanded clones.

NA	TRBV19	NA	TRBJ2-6	TGTGCCAGTAGTATAGGGGGGTCGGGGGCCAACGTCCTGACTTTC	CASSIGGSGANVLTF
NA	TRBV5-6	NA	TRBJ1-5	TGTGCCAGCAGCTTGAGAGCAGGGGCCGGTTATAGCAATCAGCCCCAGCATTTT	CASSLRAGAGYSNQPQHF
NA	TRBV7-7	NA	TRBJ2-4	TGTGCCAGCAGCTTAAGGACAGGGTCAGCCGGGACTAGATCGTCCCTCAAAAACATTCAGTACTTC	CASSLRTGSAGTRSSLKNIQYF
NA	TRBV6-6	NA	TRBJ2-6	TGTGCCAGCATCGCGGACAGCACTGGGGCCAACGTCCTGACTTTC	CASIADSTGANVLTF
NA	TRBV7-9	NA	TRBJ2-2	TGTGCCAGCAGCTTCTTAGGGGGCACCGGGGAGCTGTTTTTT	CASSFLGGTGELFF
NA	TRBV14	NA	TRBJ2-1	TGTGCCAGCAGCCGTCTAGGCAGATCAGGTGAGCAGTTCTTC	CASSRLGRSGEQFF
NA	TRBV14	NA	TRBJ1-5	TGTGCCAGCGACCGGGGTACTGGCAATCAGCCCCAGCATTTT	CASDRGTGNQPQHF
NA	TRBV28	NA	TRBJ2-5	TGTGCCAGCAGTTTACCGGGGTTGGGCGAGACCCAGTACTTC	CASSLPGLGETQYF
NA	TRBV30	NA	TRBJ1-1	TGTGCCTGGAGTAATGCCTGGAGGGAGAACACTGAAGCTTTCTTT	CAWSNAWRENTEAFF
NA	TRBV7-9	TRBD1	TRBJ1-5	TGTGCCAGCAGCTTAGGGACAGGGGGCTTTGGGCCCCAGCATTTT	CASSLGTGGFGPQHF
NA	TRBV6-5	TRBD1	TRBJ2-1	TGTGCCAGCAGTTACGGACAGGGGGCATTAGAGCAGTTCTTC	CASSYGQGALEQFF
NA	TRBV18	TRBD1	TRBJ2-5	TGTGCCAGCTCACGTGGACAGGACCAAGAGACCCAGTACTTC	CASSRGQDQETQYF
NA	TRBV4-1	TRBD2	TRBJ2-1	TGCGCCAGCAGCCAAGGCCCTAGGGCTAGCGGGAGGCCCAATGAGCAGTTCTTC	CASSQGPRASGRPNEQFF
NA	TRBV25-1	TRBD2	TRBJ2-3	TGTGCCAGCAGCCCAATTAGCGGGAGCCGGACAGATACGCAGTATTTT	CASSPISGSRTDTQYF
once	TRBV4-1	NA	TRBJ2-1	TGCGCCAGCAGCCAAACCCCGGTCGGGCATGAGCAGTTCTTC	CASSQTPVGHEQFF
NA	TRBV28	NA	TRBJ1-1	TGTGCCAGCAGTTGGGCGGCCTTGAACACTGAAGCTTTCTTT	CASSWAALNTEAFF
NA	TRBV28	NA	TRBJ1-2	TGTGCCAGCACCGACACGGGGGTCGGCTATGGCTACACCTTC	CASTDTGVGYGYTF
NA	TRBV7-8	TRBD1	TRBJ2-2	TGTGCCAGCAGCTTGGGGACAGGGCCGAGCACCGGGGAGCTGTTTTTT	CASSLGTGPSTGELFF
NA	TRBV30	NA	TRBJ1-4	TGTGCCTGGACGGCAGGGAATGAAAAACTGTTTTTT	CAWTAGNEKLFF
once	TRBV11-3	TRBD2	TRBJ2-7	TGTGCCAGCAGCACCCGGACTAGCGGAGGCGAGCAGTACTTC	CASSTRTSGGEQYF
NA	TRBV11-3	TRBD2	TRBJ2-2	TGTGCCAGCAGCATTACTAGCGGCCTCGGGGAGCTGTTTTTT	CASSITSGLGELFF
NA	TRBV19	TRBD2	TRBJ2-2	TGTGCCAGTACCCGGCGGGGGGCGAACACCGGGGAGCTGTTTTTT	CASTRRGANTGELFF
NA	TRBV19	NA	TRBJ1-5	TGTGCCAGTAGTACCGATACAGGGACCGGAGGGCCCCAGCATTTT	CASSTDTGTGGPQHF